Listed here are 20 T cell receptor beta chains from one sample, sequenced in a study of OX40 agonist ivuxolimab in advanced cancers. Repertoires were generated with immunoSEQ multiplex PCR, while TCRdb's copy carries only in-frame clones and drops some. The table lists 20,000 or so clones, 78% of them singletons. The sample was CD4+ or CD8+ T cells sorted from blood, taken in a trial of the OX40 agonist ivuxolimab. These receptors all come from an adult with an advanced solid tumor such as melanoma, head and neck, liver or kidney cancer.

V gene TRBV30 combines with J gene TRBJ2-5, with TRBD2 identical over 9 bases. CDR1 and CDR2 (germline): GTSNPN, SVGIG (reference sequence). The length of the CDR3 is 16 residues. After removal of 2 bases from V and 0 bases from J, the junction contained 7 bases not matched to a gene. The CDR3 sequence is CAWSPLAGEYQETQYF. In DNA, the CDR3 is TGTGCCTGGAGTCCTTTAGCGGGAGAGTACCAAGAGACCCAGTACTTC. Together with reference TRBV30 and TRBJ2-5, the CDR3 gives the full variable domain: SQTIHQWPATLVQPVGSPLSLECTVEGTSNPNLYWYRQAAGRGLQLLFYSVGIGQISSEVPQNLSASRPQDRQFILSSKKLLLSDSGFYLCAWSPLAGEYQETQYFGPGTRLLVL.

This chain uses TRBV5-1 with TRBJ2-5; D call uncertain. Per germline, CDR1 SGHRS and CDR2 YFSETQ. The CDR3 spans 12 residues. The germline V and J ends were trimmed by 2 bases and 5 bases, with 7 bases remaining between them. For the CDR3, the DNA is TGCGCCAGCAGCTTTTCTGGGGAGACCCAGTACTTC. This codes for CASSFSGETQYF. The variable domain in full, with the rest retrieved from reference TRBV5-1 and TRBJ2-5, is KAGVTQTPRYLIKTRGQQVTLSCSPISGHRSVSWYQQTPGQGLQFLFEYFSETQRNKGNFPGRFSGRQFSNSRSEMNVSTLELGDSALYLCASSFSGETQYFGPGTRLLVL.

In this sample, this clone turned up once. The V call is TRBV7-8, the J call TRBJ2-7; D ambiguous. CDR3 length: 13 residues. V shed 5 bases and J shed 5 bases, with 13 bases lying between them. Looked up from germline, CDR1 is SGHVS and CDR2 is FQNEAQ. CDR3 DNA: TGTGCCAGCAGCCCCGGTACCTTGGACGAGCAGTACTTC. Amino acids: CASSPGTLDEQYF. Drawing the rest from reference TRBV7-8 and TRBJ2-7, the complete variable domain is GAGVSQSPRYKVAKRGQDVALRCDPISGHVSLFWYQQALGQGPEFLTYFQNEAQLDKSGLPSDRFFAERPEGSVSTLKIQRTQQEDSAVYLCASSPGTLDEQYFGPGTRLTVT.

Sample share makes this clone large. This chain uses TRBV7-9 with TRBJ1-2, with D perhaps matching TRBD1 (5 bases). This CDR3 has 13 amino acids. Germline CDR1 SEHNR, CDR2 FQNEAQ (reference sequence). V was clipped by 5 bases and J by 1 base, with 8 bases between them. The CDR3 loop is CASSQGVNYGYTF. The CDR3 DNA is TGTGCCAGCAGCCAGGGAGTTAACTATGGCTACACCTTC.

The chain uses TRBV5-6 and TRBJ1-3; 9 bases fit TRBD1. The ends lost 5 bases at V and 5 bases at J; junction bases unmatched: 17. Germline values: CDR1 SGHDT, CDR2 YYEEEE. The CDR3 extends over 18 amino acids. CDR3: CASSWGQGQGGVRNTIYF. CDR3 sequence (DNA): TGTGCCAGCAGTTGGGGACAGGGCCAAGGAGGGGTCCGAAACACCATATATTTT. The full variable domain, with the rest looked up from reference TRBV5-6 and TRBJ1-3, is DAGVTQSPTHLIKTRGQQVTLRCSPKSGHDTVSWYQQALGQGPQFIFQYYEEEERQRGNFPDRFSGHQFPNYSSELNVNALLLGDSALYLCASSWGQGQGGVRNTIYFGEGSWLTVV.

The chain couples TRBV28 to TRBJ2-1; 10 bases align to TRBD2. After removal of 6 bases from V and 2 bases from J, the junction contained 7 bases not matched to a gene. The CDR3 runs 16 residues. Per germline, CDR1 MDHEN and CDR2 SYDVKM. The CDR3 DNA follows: TGTGCCAGCAGCAATACCGGGACTAGCGCCTACAATGAGCAGTTCTTC. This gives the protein CASSNTGTSAYNEQFF.

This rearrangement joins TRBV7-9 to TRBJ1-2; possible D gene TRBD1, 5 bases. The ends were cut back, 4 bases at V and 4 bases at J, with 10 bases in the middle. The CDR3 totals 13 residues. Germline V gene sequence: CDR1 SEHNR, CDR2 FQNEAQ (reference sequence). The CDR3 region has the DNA TGTGCCAGCAGCTCGCAGGGTAGCTATGGCTACACCTTC. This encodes CASSSQGSYGYTF.

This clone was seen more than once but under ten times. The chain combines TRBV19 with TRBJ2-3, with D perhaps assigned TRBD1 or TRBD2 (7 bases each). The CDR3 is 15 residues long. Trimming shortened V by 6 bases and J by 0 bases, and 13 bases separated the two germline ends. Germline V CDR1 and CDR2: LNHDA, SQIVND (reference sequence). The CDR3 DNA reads TGTGCCAGTAGCCCCAGGGGGGGCAGCACAGATACGCAGTATTTT. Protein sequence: CASSPRGGSTDTQYF.

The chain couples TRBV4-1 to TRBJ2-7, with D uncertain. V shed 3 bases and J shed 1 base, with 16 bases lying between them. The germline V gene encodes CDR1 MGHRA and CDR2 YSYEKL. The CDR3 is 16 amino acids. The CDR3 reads CASSQYRADPSYEQYF. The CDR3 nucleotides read TGCGCCAGCAGCCAGTACCGGGCCGATCCTTCCTACGAGCAGTACTTC.

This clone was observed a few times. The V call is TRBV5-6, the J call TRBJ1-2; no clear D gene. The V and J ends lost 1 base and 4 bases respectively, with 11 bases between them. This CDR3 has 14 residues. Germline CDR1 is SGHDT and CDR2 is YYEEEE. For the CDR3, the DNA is TGTGCCAGCAGCTTGCTGGTGTCTCCCTATGGCTACACCTTC. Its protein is CASSLLVSPYGYTF.

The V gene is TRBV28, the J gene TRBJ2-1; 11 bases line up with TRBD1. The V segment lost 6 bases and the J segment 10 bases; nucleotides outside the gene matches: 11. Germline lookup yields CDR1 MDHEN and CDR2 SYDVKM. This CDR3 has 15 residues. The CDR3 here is CASSPLGQGDREQFF. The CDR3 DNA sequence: TGTGCCAGCAGCCCTCTGGGACAGGGGGATCGGGAGCAGTTCTTC.

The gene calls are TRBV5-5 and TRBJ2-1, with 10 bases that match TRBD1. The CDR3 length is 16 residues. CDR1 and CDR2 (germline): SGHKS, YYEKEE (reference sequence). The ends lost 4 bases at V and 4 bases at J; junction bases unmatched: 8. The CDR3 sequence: CASSPPTGGLYNEQFF. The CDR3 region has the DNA TGTGCCAGCAGCCCCCCGACAGGGGGCCTTTACAATGAGCAGTTCTTC. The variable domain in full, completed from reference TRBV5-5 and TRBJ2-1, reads DAGVTQSPTHLIKTRGQQVTLRCSPISGHKSVSWYQQVLGQGPQFIFQYYEKEERGRGNFPDRFSARQFPNYSSELNVNALLLGDSALYLCASSPPTGGLYNEQFFGPGTRLTVL.

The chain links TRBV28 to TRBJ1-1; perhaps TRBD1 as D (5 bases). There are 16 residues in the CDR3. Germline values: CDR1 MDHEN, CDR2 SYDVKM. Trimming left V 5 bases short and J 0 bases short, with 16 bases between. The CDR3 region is CASSLRGPYMNTEAFF. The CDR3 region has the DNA TGTGCCAGCAGTCTCCGGGGCCCCTACATGAACACTGAAGCTTTCTTT.

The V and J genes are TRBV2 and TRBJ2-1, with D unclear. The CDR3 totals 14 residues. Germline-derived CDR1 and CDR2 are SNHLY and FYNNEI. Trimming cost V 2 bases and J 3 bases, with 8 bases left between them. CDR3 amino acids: CASSESRLYNEQFF. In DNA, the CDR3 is TGTGCCAGCAGTGAATCGCGTCTCTACAATGAGCAGTTCTTC.

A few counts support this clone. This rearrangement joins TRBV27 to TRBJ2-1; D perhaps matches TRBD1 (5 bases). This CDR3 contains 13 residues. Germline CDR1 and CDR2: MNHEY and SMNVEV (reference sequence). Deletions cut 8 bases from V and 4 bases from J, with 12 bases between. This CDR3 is CASGAGLYNEQFF. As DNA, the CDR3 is TGTGCCAGCGGGGCAGGTTTATACAATGAGCAGTTCTTC.

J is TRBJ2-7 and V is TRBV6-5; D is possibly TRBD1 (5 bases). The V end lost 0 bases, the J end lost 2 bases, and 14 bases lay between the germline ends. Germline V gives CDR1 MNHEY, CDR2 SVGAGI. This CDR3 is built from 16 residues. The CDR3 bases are TGTGCCAGCAGTTACTCCGATGGACACCGCCCCTACGAGCAGTACTTC. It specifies CASSYSDGHRPYEQYF.

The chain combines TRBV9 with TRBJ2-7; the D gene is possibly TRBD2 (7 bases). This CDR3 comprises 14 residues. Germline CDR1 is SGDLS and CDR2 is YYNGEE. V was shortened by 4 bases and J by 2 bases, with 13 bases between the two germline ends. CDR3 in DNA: TGTGCCAGCAGCCCCGCGGGGGCCGCCTACGAGCAGTACTTC. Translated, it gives CASSPAGAAYEQYF.

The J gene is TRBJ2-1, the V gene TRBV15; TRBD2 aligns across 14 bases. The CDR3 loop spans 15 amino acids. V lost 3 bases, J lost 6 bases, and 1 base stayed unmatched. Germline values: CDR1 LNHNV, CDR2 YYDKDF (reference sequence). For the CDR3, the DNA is TGTGCCACCAGCAGTGGACTAGCGGGAGGCAATGAGCAGTTCTTC. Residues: CATSSGLAGGNEQFF.

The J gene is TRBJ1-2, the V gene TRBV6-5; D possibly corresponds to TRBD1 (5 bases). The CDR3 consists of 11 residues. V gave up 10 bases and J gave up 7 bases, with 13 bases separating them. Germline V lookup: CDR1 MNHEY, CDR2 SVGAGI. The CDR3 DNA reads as TGTGCCACGAGGCAGGGTCGTGGCTACACCTTC. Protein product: CATRQGRGYTF.

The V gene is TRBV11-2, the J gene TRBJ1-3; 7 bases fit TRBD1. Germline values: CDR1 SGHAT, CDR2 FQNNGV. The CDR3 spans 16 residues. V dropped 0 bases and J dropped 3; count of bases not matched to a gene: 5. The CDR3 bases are TGTGCCAGCAGCTTAGAGGCAGGGGGATATGGAAACACCATATATTTT. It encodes CASSLEAGGYGNTIYF.